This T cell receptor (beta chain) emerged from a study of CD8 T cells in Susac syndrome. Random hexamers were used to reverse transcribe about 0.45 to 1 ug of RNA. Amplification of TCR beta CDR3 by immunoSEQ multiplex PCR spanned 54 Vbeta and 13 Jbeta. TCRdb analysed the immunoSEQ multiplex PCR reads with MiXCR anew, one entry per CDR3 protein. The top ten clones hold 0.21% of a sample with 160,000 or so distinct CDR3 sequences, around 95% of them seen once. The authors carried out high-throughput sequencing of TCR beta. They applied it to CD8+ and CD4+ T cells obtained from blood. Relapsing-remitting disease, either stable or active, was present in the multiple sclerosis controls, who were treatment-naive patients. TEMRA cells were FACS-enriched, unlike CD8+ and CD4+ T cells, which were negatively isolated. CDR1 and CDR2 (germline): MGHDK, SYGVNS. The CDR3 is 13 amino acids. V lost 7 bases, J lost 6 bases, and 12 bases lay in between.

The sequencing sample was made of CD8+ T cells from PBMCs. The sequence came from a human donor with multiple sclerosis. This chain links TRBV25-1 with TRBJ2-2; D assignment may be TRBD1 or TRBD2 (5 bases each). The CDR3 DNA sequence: TGTGCCAGCACCTCTTGGGGGTCCGGGGAGCTGTTTTTT. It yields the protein CASTSWGSGELFF.